The text below deals with one TCR beta chain. Its antigen is unknown. The data were obtained in a study of shared clonotypes between healthy human individuals. Study at large: The study used three CD4 naive, three CD4 memory, two CD8 naive and one CD8 memory plate per donor. Notes on the study in general: How much donors shared clonotypes was expected to be affected by sequencing depth.

Here immunoSEQ multiplex PCR was the method, and the copy in TCRdb shows in-frame clones only, minus some. The sample shows 1 million to 1.3 million clones, approximately 80% of them seen only once. The TCR comes from a man between 18 and 29 years old in good health. Some clones in this sample may be carry-over from other donors' samples. Sequencing was done on a sample of memory CD4+ T cells from PBMCs. Subset: CD45RA-negative fraction.

The DNA for the CDR3 is TGTGCCAGCAGCCCAGGACTTGGCGGGAGAACAGATACGCAGTATTTT. Translated: CASSPGLGGRTDTQYF. V is TRBV11-2 and J is TRBJ2-3; TRBD2 matches 7 bases. There are 16 residues in the CDR3. V shed 5 bases, J shed 3 bases, and the junction held 11 bases outside the gene matches. Per the germline V gene, CDR1 is SGHAT and CDR2 is FQNNGV. Using reference TRBV11-2 and TRBJ2-3 for the parts outside the CDR3, the full variable domain is EAGVAQSPRYKIIEKRQSVAFWCNPISGHATLYWYQQILGQGPKLLIQFQNNGVVDDSQLPKDRFSAERLKGVDSTLKIQPAKLEDSAVYLCASSPGLGGRTDTQYFGPGTRLTVL.